These 6 T cell receptor beta chains originate from one sample sequenced in a study of shared clonotypes between healthy human individuals. The assay was immunoSEQ multiplex PCR, and TCRdb's table has in-frame clones only and misses some. The sample carries some 900,000 clones, 70% to 85% recorded once. The sample was memory CD4+ T cells sorted from blood. As to subset: CD45RA-negative fraction. Receptors were obtained from a man between 18 and 35 years old in good health.

J is TRBJ1-6 and V is TRBV27; 8 bases agree with TRBD1. V was pared by 6 bases and J by 0 bases, with 4 bases of the junction left unmatched. CDR1 and CDR2 from the germline V gene are MNHEY and SMNVEV (reference sequence). The CDR3 loop spans 16 amino acids. CDR3 coding DNA: TGTGCCAGCAGCGACAGGGGACCCTCCTATAATTCACCCCTCCACTTT. Translated: CASSDRGPSYNSPLHF.

The chain links TRBV7-9 to TRBJ2-7; 7 bases line up with TRBD2. The CDR3 extends over 13 amino acids. CDR1 SEHNR and CDR2 FQNEAQ come from the germline V gene (reference sequence). The J segment lost 2 bases and the V segment lost 6 bases, leaving 4 bases of the junction unmatched. The CDR3 region has the DNA TGTGCCAGCAGTCGACGGGGGGCCTACGAGCAGTACTTC. It encodes CASSRRGAYEQYF.

The rearrangement uses TRBV5-1 and TRBJ2-4, with D possibly matching TRBD1 (5 bases). Germline V gives CDR1 SGHRS, CDR2 YFSETQ. V gave up 0 bases and J gave up 9 bases, with 16 bases separating them. The CDR3 covers 15 residues. CDR3 DNA sequence: TGCGCCAGCAGCTTGGATTTTGGGGCCATGGTCATTCAGTACTTC. Amino acid sequence: CASSLDFGAMVIQYF.

The CDR3 bases are TGTGCCAGCAGGATAGGGGGAAGGCAAGAGACCCAGTACTTC. Its protein is CASRIGGRQETQYF. This chain connects TRBV2 to TRBJ2-5, with TRBD1 as a possible D gene (6 bases). Germline V gene data show CDR1 as SNHLY and CDR2 as FYNNEI. The CDR3 runs to 14 residues. The V gene lost 6 bases and the J gene lost 2 bases, with 13 bases spanning the gap.

The V and J genes are TRBV4-2 and TRBJ2-5, with 11 bases identical to TRBD2. The CDR3 sequence is 18 residues long. Germline CDR1 reads LGHNA; CDR2 reads YNFKEQ. Trimming at V came to 3 bases and at J to 3 bases, leaving 12 bases not matched to a gene. CDR3 in amino acids: CASSQGTSGGPIKETQYF. CDR3 nucleotide sequence: TGTGCCAGCAGCCAGGGGACTAGCGGAGGGCCCATTAAAGAGACCCAGTACTTC.

The CDR3 is CASSLKARQAGQGVIYGYTF. In DNA, the CDR3 is TGTGCCAGCAGTTTAAAGGCGCGTCAGGCCGGACAGGGGGTCATTTATGGCTACACCTTC. The chain carries TRBV28 and TRBJ1-2; 10 bases line up with TRBD1. The CDR3 consists of 20 residues. CDR1 and CDR2 from the germline V gene are MDHEN and SYDVKM. V lost 2 bases, J lost 5 bases, and 20 bases stayed unmatched.